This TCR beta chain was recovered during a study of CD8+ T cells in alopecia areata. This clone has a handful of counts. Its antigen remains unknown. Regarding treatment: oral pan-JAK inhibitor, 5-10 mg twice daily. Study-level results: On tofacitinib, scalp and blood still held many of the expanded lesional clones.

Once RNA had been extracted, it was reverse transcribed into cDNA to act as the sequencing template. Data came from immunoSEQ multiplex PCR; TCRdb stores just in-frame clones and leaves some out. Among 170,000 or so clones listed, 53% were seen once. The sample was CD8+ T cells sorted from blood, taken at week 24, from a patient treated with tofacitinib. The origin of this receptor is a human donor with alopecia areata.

CDR3 in amino acids: CASRLDSGGYTF. The CDR3 nucleotides are TGTGCCAGCAGACTAGACAGTGGAGGCTACACCTTC. The V call is TRBV27, the J call TRBJ1-2, with D possibly TRBD1 on 5 matching bases. V lost 6 bases, J lost 8 bases, and 13 bases lay in between. Germline V gene sequence: CDR1 MNHEY, CDR2 SMNVEV (reference sequence). The CDR3 has 12 residues.